A selection of T cell receptor beta chains follows, all from one sample in a study of blood T cells in healthy people across ages. TCRdb passed the 5' RACE reads through MiXCR, listing each CDR3 protein once. The table lists under 2,000,000 distinct CDR3 sequences, around 50% of them singletons. The sequenced material came from blood. The origin of the receptors is a woman between 40 and 50 years old in good health. CDR3s include the opening cysteine and the closing phenylalanine or tryptophan. A D gene is named only where the DNA matches it firmly. The listing skips clone size in some rows; elsewhere it reads once, few, many or a size class.

len	v_gene	j_gene	d_gene	abundance	CDR3aa	CDR3nt
11	TRBV25-1	TRBJ1-5	-	few	CASSENPPQHF	TGTGCCAGCAGTGAAAATCCGCCCCAGCATTTT
14	TRBV6-5	TRBJ2-1	TRBD1	few	CASTPGTGFNEQFF	TGTGCCAGCACCCCCGGGACAGGGTTCAATGAGCAGTTCTTC
15	TRBV9	TRBJ2-1	TRBD2	few	CASSVAGLAGNEQFF	TGTGCCAGCAGCGTAGCTGGACTAGCGGGGAATGAGCAGTTCTTC
15	TRBV12-3/TRBV12-4	TRBJ2-7	-	-	CASRGQLSSYNEQYF	TGTGCCAGCAGAGGACAGCTAAGCTCCTACAATGAGCAGTACTTC
14	TRBV27	TRBJ2-7	-	-	CASSPLGPYNEQYF	TGTGCCAGCAGTCCCCTAGGGCCCTACAATGAGCAGTACTTC
13	TRBV12-3/TRBV12-4	TRBJ2-1	-	-	CAGSLWGPNEQFF	TGTGCCGGCAGTTTATGGGGGCCCAATGAGCAGTTCTTC
15	TRBV6-5	TRBJ2-2	TRBD1	-	CASSRRQGGTGELFF	TGTGCCAGCAGCCGCAGACAGGGGGGCACCGGGGAGCTGTTTTTT
14	TRBV12-3/TRBV12-4	TRBJ2-7	TRBD1	-	CASSFGTEWNEQYF	TGTGCCAGCAGTTTCGGGACAGAATGGAACGAGCAGTACTTC
14	TRBV28	TRBJ2-7	-	-	CASSSTGSRYEQYF	TGTGCCAGCAGTTCAACCGGGAGTCGGTACGAGCAGTACTTC
15	TRBV6-1	TRBJ2-7	-	few	CASSEIGGTTYEQYF	TGTGCCAGCAGTGAAATAGGCGGGACAACCTACGAGCAGTACTTC
14	TRBV9	TRBJ2-4	TRBD2	-	CASSASGGADEQYF	TGTGCCAGCAGCGCTAGCGGGGGGGCGGATGAGCAGTACTTC
18	TRBV29-1	TRBJ2-5	-	-	CSVGVPSERGMYQETQYF	TGCAGCGTTGGGGTCCCTAGCGAAAGGGGAATGTACCAAGAGACCCAGTACTTC
15	TRBV5-1	TRBJ1-2	TRBD1	-	CASSFRQGANYGYTF	TGCGCCAGCAGCTTCCGACAGGGGGCAAACTATGGCTACACCTTC
12	TRBV27	TRBJ2-3	-	few	CASSQGLNTQYF	TGTGCCAGCAGTCAGGGACTGAATACGCAGTATTTT
14	TRBV12-3/TRBV12-4	TRBJ2-2	-	many	CASSLGQNTGELFF	TGTGCCAGCAGTTTAGGCCAGAACACCGGGGAGCTGTTTTTT
13	TRBV20-1	TRBJ2-7	-	-	CSAFGGPYNEQYF	TGCAGTGCTTTCGGGGGACCTTACAATGAGCAGTACTTC
16	TRBV5-1	TRBJ2-5	-	-	CASSLAVGTERETQYF	TGCGCCAGCAGCTTGGCCGTGGGGACGGAGCGGGAGACCCAGTACTTC
13	TRBV5-1	TRBJ2-5	-	many	CASSLELEETQYF	TGTGCCAGCAGCTTAGAGCTGGAAGAGACCCAGTACTTC
13	TRBV7-9	TRBJ1-2	-	-	CASSPDPDFGYTF	TGTGCCAGCAGCCCGGACCCAGATTTTGGCTACACCTTC
14	TRBV6-6	TRBJ2-4	-	-	CASSYMGAKNIQYF	TGTGCCAGCAGTTACATGGGAGCCAAAAACATTCAGTACTTC
13	TRBV3-1	TRBJ1-2	-	-	CASSPGAPLGYTF	TGTGCCAGCAGCCCAGGGGCCCCTCTAGGCTACACCTTC
15	TRBV7-2	TRBJ1-4	TRBD1	-	CASSDRGSTNEKLFF	TGTGCCAGCAGCGACAGGGGGTCGACTAATGAAAAACTGTTTTTT
17	TRBV5-6	TRBJ2-4	-	-	CASSSGDPPEAKNIQYF	TGTGCCAGCAGCTCGGGCGACCCCCCCGAGGCCAAAAACATTCAGTACTTC
17	TRBV6-1	TRBJ1-2	TRBD1	-	CASSGPGTENANYGYTF	TGTGCCAGCAGTGGACCCGGGACAGAAAATGCTAACTATGGCTACACCTTC
16	TRBV6-6	TRBJ2-5	TRBD2	once	CASSLPELAGRETQYF	TGTGCCAGCTCACTCCCAGAACTAGCGGGGCGGGAGACCCAGTACTTC
19	TRBV29-1	TRBJ2-3	TRBD2	-	CSVAGTSGRAGASTDTQYF	TGCAGCGTTGCCGGGACTAGCGGGAGGGCCGGGGCTAGCACAGATACGCAGTATTTT
11	TRBV29-1	TRBJ2-1	TRBD2	-	CSVEGLAPLFF	TGCAGCGTTGAGGGACTAGCGCCACTGTTCTTC
15	TRBV12-3/TRBV12-4	TRBJ2-3	-	many	CASSFLAGSTDTQYF	-
17	TRBV12-3/TRBV12-4	TRBJ2-1	-	few	CASSFLPDGGPRDEQFF	TGTGCCAGCAGTTTCCTACCCGACGGGGGTCCGCGAGATGAGCAGTTCTTC
15	TRBV6-5	TRBJ2-1	TRBD2	few	CASSFRTGGINEQFF	TGTGCCAGCAGTTTTCGGACGGGGGGAATAAATGAGCAGTTCTTC
11	TRBV20-1	TRBJ1-2	-	-	CSSDGDYGYTF	TGCAGTTCCGACGGGGACTATGGCTACACCTTC
15	TRBV12-3/TRBV12-4	TRBJ2-3	-	-	CASSLSRPTTDTQYF	TGTGCCAGCAGTTTGTCCAGACCAACAACAGATACGCAGTATTTT
15	TRBV27	TRBJ2-7	TRBD1	-	CASRVQGQGLYEQYF	TGTGCCAGCCGTGTTCAAGGACAGGGACTGTACGAGCAGTACTTC
15	TRBV29-1	TRBJ1-1	-	-	CSVMPSRDRNTEAFF	TGCAGCGTCATGCCGTCCCGAGACAGGAACACTGAAGCTTTCTTT
14	TRBV4-1	TRBJ1-2	-	many	CASSQPVEGSGYTF	TGCGCCAGCAGCCAGCCGGTGGAGGGGAGCGGCTACACCTTC
13	TRBV12-3/TRBV12-4	TRBJ1-2	TRBD1	-	CASSKQGLYGYTF	TGTGCCAGCAGCAAACAGGGGTTGTATGGCTACACCTTC
12	TRBV20-1	TRBJ2-5	TRBD2	-	CSAPGGAETQYF	TGCAGTGCTCCCGGGGGGGCCGAGACCCAGTACTTC
16	TRBV20-1	TRBJ2-3	TRBD1	-	CSATSHRGGYADTQYF	TGCAGTGCTACATCTCACAGGGGTGGTTATGCAGATACGCAGTATTTT
16	TRBV4-1	TRBJ2-5	-	-	CASSQWGPQTQETQYF	TGCGCCAGCAGCCAATGGGGACCGCAGACACAAGAGACCCAGTACTTC
15	TRBV20-1	TRBJ2-3	-	-	CSARVYGGGTDTQYF	TGCAGTGCTAGGGTATACGGGGGTGGCACAGATACGCAGTATTTT
13	TRBV20-1	TRBJ2-7	-	-	CSAPPRRVGEQYF	TGCAGTGCCCCCCCCCGCAGGGTGGGTGAGCAGTACTTC
14	TRBV9	TRBJ2-3	-	few	CASSVGLALDTQYF	TGTGCCAGCAGCGTAGGGCTAGCTCTGGATACGCAGTATTTT
15	TRBV6-6	TRBJ1-2	TRBD1	-	CASSLPGQGAPGYTF	TGTGCCAGCAGTTTGCCGGGACAGGGGGCGCCCGGCTACACCTTC
15	TRBV6-1	TRBJ2-7	-	-	CASSVRPGAGYERYF	TGTGCCAGCAGTGTTCGGCCAGGGGCAGGATACGAGCGGTACTTC
15	TRBV5-5	TRBJ2-1	-	-	CASSFQEGVYNEQFF	TGTGCCAGCAGCTTCCAAGAGGGAGTTTACAATGAGCAGTTCTTC
14	TRBV13	TRBJ1-1	-	-	CASSSQVGATEAFF	TGTGCCAGCAGCTCTCAGGTCGGGGCCACTGAAGCTTTCTTT
16	TRBV5-5	TRBJ2-7	TRBD1	few	CASSPISGQGNNEQYF	TGTGCCAGCAGCCCTATATCGGGACAGGGGAACAATGAGCAGTACTTC
13	TRBV25-1	TRBJ1-3	-	-	CASITDRGNTIYF	TGTGCCAGCATAACCGACCGAGGAAACACCATATATTTT
15	TRBV7-3	TRBJ2-3	-	-	CASSLSGVDTDTQYF	TGTGCCAGCAGCTTAAGCGGGGTAGACACAGATACGCAGTATTTT